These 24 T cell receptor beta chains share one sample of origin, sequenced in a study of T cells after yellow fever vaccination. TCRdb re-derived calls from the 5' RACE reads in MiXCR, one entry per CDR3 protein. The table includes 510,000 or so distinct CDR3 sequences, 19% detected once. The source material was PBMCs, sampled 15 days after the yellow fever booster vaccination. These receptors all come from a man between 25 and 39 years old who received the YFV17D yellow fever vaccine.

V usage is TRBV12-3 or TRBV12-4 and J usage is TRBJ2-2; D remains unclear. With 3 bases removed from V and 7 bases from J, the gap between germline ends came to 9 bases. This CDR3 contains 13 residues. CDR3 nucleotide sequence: TGTGCCAGCAGTTTCTCGGTGCTCGGGGAGCTGTTTTTT. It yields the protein CASSFSVLGELFF.

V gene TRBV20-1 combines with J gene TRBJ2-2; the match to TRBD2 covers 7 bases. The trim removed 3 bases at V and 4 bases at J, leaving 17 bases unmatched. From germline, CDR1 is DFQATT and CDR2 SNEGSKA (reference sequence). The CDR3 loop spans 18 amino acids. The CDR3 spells CSASEEASGILSTGELFF. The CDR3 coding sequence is TGCAGTGCTAGTGAAGAAGCTAGCGGTATTCTAAGCACCGGGGAGCTGTTTTTT.

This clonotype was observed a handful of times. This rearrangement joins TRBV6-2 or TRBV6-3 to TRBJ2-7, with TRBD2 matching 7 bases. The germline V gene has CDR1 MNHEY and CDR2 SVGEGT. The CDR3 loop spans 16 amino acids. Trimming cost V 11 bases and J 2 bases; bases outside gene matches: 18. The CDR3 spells CASIDRAGVKPYEQYF. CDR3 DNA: TGTGCCTCGATCGATCGGGCGGGAGTGAAACCCTACGAGCAGTACTTC.

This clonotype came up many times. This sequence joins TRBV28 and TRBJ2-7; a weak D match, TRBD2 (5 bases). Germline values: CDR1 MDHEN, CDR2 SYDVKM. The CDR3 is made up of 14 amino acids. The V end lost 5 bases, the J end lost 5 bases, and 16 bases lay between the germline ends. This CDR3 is CASSTPMTINEQYF. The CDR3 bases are TGTGCCAGCAGTACCCCCATGACTATTAACGAGCAGTACTTC.

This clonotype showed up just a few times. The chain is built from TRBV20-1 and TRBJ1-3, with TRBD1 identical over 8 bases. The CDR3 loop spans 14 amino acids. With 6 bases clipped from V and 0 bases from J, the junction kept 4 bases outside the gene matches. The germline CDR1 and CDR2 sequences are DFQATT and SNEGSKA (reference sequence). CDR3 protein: CSAWDRHSGNTIYF. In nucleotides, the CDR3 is TGCAGTGCCTGGGACAGGCACTCTGGAAACACCATATATTTT.

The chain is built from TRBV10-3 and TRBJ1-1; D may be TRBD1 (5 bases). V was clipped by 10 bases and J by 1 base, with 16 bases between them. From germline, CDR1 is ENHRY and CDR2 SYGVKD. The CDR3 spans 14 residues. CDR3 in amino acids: CATGTPRGNTEAFF. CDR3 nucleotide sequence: TGTGCCACCGGGACTCCAAGGGGGAACACTGAAGCTTTCTTT.

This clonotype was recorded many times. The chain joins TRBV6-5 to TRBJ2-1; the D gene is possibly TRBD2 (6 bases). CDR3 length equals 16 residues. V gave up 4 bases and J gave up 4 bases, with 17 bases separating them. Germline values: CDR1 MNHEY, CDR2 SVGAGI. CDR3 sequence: CASSSRGSGIYNEQFF. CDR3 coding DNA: TGTGCCAGCAGTTCCCGGGGTAGCGGAATTTACAATGAGCAGTTCTTC.

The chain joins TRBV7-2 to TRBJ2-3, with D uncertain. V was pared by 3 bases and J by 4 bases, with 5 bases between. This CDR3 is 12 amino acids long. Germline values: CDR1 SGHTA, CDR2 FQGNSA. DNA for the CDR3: TGTGCCAGCAGCTTCGTCGCAGATACGCAGTATTTT. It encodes CASSFVADTQYF. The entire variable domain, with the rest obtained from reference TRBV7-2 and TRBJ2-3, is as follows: GAGVSQSPSNKVTEKGKDVELRCDPISGHTALYWYRQSLGQGLEFLIYFQGNSAPDKSGLPSDRFSAERTGGSVSTLTIQRTQQEDSAVYLCASSFVADTQYFGPGTRLTVL.

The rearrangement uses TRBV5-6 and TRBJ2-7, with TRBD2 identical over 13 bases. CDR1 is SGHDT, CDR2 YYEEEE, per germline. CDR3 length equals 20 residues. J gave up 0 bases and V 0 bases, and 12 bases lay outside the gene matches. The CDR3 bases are TGTGCCAGCAGCTTGGCCCCACTAGCGGGAGGGAATAAACCCTCCTACGAGCAGTACTTC. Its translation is CASSLAPLAGGNKPSYEQYF. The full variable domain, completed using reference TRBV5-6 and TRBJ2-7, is DAGVTQSPTHLIKTRGQQVTLRCSPKSGHDTVSWYQQALGQGPQFIFQYYEEEERQRGNFPDRFSGHQFPNYSSELNVNALLLGDSALYLCASSLAPLAGGNKPSYEQYFGPGTRLTVT.

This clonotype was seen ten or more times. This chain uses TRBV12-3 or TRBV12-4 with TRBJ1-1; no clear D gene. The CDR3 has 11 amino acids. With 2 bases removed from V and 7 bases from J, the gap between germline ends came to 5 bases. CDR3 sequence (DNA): TGTGCCAGCAGTTTAAGGTTTGAAGCTTTCTTT. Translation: CASSLRFEAFF.

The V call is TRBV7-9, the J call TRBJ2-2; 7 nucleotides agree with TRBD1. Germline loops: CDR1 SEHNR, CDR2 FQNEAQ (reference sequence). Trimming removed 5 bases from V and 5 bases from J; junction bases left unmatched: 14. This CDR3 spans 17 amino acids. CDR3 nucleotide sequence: TGTGCCAGCAGCCCGAGCAACAGGGGCCGGGCGACCGGGGAGCTGTTTTTT. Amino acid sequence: CASSPSNRGRATGELFF.

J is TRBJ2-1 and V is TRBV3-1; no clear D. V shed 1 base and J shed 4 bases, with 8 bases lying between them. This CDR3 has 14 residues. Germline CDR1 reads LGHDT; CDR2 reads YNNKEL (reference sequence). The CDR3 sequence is CASSQVIGYNEQFF. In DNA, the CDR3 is TGTGCCAGCAGCCAAGTAATCGGTTACAATGAGCAGTTCTTC.

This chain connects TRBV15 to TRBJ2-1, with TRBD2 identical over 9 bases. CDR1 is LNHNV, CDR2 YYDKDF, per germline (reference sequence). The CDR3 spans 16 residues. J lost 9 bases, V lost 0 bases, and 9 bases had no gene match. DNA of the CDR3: TGTGCCACCAGCAGAGATCTAGCGGGGTCGGGGGGTGAGCAGTTCTTC. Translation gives CATSRDLAGSGGEQFF.

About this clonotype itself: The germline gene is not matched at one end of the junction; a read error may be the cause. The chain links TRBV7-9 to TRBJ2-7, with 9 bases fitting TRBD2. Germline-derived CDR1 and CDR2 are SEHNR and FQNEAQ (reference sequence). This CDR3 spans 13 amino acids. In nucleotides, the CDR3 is TGTGCAAGCAGGGCGGGAGGGCCCAGCGAGCAGTACTTC. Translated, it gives CASRAGGPSEQYF. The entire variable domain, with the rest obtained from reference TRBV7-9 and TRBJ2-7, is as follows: DTGVSQNPRHKITKRGQNVTFRCDPISEHNRLYWYRQTLGQGPEFLTYFQNEAQLEKSRLLSDRFSAERPKGSFSTLEIQRTEQGDSAMYLCASRAGGPSEQYFGPGTRLTVT.

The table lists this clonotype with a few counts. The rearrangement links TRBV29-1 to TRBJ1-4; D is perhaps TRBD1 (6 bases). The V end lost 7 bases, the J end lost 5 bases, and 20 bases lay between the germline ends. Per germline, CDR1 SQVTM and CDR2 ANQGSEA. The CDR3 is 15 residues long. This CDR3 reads CSATRGTAKNEKLFF. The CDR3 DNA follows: TGCAGCGCCACGAGGGGGACCGCTAAAAATGAAAAACTGTTTTTT. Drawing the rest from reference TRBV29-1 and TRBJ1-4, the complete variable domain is SAVISQKPSRDICQRGTSLTIQCQVDSQVTMMFWYRQQPGQSLTLIATANQGSEATYESGFVIDKFPISRPNLTFSTLTVSNMSPEDSSIYLCSATRGTAKNEKLFFGSGTQLSVL.

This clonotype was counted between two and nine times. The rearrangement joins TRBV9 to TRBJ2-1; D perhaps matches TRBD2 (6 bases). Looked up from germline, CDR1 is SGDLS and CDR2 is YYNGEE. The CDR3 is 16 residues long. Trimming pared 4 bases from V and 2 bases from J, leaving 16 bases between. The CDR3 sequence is CASSPRLGPPYNEQFF. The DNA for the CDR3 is TGTGCCAGCAGCCCTCGACTAGGGCCCCCCTACAATGAGCAGTTCTTC.

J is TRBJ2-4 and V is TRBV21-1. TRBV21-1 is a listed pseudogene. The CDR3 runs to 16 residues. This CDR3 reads CASSKALTRPKNIQYF. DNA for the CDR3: TGTGCCAGCAGCAAAGCGCTGACGCGACCCAAAAACATTCAGTACTTC.

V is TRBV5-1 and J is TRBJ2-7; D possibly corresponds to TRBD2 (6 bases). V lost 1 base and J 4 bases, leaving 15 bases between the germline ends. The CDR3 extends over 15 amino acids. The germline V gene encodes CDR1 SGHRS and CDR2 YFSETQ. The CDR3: CASSLIRGTQYEQYF. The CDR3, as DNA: TGCGCCAGCAGCTTGATTCGGGGGACGCAATACGAGCAGTACTTC.

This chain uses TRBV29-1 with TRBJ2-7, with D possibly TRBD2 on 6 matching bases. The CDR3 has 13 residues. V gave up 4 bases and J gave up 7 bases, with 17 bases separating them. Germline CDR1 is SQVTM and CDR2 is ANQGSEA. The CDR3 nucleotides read TGCAGCGTTGGGCGGGGACGAGGGAATGAGCAGTACTTC. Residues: CSVGRGRGNEQYF.

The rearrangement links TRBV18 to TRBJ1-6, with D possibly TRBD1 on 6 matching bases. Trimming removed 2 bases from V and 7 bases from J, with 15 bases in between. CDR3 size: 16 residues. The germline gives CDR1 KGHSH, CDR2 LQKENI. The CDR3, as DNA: TGTGCCAGCTCACCAGAATCAGGGGCGAACAATTCACCCCTCCACTTT. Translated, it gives CASSPESGANNSPLHF. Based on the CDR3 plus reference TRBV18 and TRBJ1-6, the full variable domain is NAGVMQNPRHLVRRRGQEARLRCSPMKGHSHVYWYRQLPEEGLKFMVYLQKENIIDESGMPKERFSAEFPKEGPSILRIQQVVRGDSAAYFCASSPESGANNSPLHFGNGTRLTVT.

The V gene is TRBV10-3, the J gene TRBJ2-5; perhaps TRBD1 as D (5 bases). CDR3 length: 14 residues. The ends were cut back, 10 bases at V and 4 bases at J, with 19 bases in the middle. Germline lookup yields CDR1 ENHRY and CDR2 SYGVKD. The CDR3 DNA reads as TGTGCCAGTCAGACAGCGCCGAGGCCAGAGACCCAGTACTTC. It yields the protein CASQTAPRPETQYF.

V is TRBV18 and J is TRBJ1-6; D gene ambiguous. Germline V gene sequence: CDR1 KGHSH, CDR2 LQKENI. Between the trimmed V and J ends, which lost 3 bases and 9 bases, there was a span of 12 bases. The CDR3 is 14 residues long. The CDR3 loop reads CASSPSSLGSPLHF. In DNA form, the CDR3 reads TGTGCCAGCTCACCTTCATCCCTTGGTTCACCCCTCCACTTT.

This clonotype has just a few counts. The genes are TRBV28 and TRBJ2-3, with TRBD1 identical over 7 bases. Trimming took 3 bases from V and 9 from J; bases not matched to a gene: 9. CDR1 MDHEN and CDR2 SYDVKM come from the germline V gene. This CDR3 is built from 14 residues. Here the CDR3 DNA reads TGTGCCAGCAGTTTCCACCATACAGGGGACACGCAGTATTTT. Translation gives CASSFHHTGDTQYF.

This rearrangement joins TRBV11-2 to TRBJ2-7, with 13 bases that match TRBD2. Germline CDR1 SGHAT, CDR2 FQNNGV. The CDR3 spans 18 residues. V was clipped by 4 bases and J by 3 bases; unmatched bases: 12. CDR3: CASSSNPPGLAGFYEQYF. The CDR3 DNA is TGTGCCAGCAGCTCCAATCCCCCGGGACTAGCGGGGTTCTACGAGCAGTACTTC.